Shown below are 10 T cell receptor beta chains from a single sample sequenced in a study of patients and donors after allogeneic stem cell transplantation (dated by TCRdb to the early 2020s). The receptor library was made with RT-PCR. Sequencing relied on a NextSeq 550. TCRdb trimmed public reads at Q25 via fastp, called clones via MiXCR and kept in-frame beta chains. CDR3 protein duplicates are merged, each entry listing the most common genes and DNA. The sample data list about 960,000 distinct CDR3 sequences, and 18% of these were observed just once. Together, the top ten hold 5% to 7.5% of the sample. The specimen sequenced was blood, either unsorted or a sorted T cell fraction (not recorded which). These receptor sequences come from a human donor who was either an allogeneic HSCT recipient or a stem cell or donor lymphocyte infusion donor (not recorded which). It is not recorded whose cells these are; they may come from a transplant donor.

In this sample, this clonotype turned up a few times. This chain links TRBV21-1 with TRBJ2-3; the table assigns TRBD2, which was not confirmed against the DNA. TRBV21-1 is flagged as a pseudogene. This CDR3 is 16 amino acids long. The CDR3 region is CASSKAGLAGADTQYF. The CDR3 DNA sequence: TGTGCCAGCAGCAAAGCGGGTCTAGCGGGGGCAGATACGCAGTATTTT.

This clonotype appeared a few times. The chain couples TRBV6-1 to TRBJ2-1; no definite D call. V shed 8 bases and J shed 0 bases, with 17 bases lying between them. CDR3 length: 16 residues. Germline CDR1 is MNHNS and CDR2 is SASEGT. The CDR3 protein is CASVSSSGNSYNEQFF. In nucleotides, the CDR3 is TGTGCCAGCGTTTCATCCTCCGGCAACTCCTACAATGAGCAGTTCTTC.

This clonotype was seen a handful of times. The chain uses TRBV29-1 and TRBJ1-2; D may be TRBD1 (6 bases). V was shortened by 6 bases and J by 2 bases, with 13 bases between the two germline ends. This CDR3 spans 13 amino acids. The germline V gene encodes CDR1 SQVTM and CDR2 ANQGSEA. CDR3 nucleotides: TGCAGCGTCTCAGCCGGACAGAACTATGGCTACACCTTC. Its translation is CSVSAGQNYGYTF.

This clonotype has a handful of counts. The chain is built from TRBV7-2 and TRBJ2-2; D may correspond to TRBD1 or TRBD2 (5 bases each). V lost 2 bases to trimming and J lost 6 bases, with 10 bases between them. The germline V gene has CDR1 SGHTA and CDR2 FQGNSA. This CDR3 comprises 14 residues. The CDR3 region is CASSLLGRAGELFF. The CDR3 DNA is TGTGCCAGCAGCTTACTGGGGCGGGCCGGGGAGCTGTTTTTT. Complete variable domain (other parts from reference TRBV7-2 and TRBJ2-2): GAGVSQSPSNKVTEKGKDVELRCDPISGHTALYWYRQSLGQGLEFLIYFQGNSAPDKSGLPSDRFSAERTGGSVSTLTIQRTQQEDSAVYLCASSLLGRAGELFFGEGSRLTVL.

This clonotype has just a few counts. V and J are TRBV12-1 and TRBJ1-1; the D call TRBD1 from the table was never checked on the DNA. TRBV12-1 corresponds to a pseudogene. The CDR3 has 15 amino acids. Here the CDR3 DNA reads TGTGCCAGCATCTTTGGGCGACAGGGGAAGACTGAAGCTTTCTTT. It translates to CASIFGRQGKTEAFF.

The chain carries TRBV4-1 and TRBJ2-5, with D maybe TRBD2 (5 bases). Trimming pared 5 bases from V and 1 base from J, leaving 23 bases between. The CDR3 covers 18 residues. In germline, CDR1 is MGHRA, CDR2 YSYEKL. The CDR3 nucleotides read TGCGCCAGCAGCGCCTGGGGTGTGGCGCGGGCAGCCCAAGAGACCCAGTACTTC. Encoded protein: CASSAWGVARAAQETQYF.

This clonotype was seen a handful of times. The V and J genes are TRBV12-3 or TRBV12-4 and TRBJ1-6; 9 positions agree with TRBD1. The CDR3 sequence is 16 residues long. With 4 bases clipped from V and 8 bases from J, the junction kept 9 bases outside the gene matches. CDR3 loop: CASSSHSGTGYSPLHF. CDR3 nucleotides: TGTGCCAGCAGTTCTCATTCCGGGACAGGGTATTCACCCCTCCACTTT.

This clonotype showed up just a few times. The CDR3 DNA sequence: TGTGCCAGCAGTAGACAGACATCAGCTTTCTTT. This sequence encodes CASSRQTSAFF. The chain combines TRBV6-5 with TRBJ1-1, with a possible D match to TRBD1 (5 bases). Germline CDR1 reads MNHEY; CDR2 reads SVGAGI. Trimming took off 5 bases at V and 10 bases at J, with 11 bases between the two ends. The CDR3 spans 11 residues.

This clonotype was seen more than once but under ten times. The CDR3 DNA reads as TGTGCCAGCAGCTGGGGCCTGCTGGGAGAGGATCAAGAGACCCAGTACTTC. Amino acid sequence: CASSWGLLGEDQETQYF. The V call is TRBV7-9, the J call TRBJ2-5; D may be TRBD1 or TRBD2 (5 bases each). Trimming shortened V by 4 bases and J by 2 bases, and 20 bases separated the two germline ends. The CDR3 has 17 residues. Germline V CDR1 and CDR2: SEHNR, FQNEAQ (reference sequence).

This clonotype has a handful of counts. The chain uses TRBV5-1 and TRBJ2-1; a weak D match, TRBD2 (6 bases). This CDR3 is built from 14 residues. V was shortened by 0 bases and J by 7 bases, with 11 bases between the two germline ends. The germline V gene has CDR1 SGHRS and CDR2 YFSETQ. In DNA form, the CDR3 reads TGCGCCAGCAGCTTGGAAGCGGGCTTTAATGAGCAGTTCTTC. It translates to CASSLEAGFNEQFF.